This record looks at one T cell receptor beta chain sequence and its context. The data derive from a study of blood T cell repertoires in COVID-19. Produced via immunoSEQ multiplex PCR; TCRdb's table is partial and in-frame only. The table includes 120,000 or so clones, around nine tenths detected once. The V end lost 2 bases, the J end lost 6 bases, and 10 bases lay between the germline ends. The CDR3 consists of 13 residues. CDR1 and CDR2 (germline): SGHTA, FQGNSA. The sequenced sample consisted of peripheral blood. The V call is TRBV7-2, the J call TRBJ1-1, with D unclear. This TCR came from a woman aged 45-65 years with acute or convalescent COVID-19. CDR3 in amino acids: CASSLLSEAEAFF. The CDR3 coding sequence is TGTGCCAGCAGCTTATTATCGGAGGCTGAAGCTTTCTTT.